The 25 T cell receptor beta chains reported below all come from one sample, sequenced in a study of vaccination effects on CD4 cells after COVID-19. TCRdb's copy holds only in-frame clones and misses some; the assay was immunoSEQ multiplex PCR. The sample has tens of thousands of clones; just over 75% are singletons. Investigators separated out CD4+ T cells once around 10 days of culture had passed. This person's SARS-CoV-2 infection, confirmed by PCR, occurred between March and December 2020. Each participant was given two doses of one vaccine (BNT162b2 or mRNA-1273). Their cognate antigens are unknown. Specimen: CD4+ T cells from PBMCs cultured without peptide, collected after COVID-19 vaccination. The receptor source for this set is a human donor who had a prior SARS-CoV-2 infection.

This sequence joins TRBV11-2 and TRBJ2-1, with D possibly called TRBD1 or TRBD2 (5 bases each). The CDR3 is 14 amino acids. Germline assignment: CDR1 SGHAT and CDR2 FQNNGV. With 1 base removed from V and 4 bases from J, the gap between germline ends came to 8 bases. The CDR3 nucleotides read TGTGCCAGCAGCTTAGGAGGGGCATACAATGAGCAGTTCTTC. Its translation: CASSLGGAYNEQFF.

The CDR3 loop reads CASSQSPGGGGYTF. CDR3 DNA: TGTGCCAGCAGCCAATCCCCGGGGGGGGGAGGCTACACCTTC. V gene TRBV14 combines with J gene TRBJ1-2, with D tentatively TRBD1 (5 bases). The CDR3 covers 14 residues. In germline, CDR1 is SGHDN, CDR2 FVKESK. Trimming pared 2 bases from V and 8 bases from J, leaving 15 bases between.

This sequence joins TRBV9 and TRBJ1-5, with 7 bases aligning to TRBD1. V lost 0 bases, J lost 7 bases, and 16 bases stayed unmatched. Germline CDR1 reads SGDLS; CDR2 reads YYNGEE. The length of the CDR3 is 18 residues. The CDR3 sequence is CASSVVGGGGRRAQPQHF. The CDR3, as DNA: TGTGCCAGCAGCGTAGTCGGAGGAGGGGGCCGACGGGCCCAGCCCCAGCATTTT.

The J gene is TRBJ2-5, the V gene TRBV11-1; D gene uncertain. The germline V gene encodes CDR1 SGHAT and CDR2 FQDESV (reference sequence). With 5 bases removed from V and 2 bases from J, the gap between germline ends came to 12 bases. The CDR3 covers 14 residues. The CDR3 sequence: CASSLRSRQETQYF. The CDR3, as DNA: TGTGCCAGCAGCCTAAGGAGTCGGCAAGAGACCCAGTACTTC.

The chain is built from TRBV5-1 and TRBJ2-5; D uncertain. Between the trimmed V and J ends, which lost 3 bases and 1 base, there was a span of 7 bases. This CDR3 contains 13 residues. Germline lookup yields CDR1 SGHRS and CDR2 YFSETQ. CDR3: CASSWNGQETQYF. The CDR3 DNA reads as TGCGCCAGCAGCTGGAATGGCCAAGAGACCCAGTACTTC.

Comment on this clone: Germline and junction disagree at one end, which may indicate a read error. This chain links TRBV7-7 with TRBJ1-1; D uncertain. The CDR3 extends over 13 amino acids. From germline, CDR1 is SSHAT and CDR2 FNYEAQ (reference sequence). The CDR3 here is CASSQSRESEAFF. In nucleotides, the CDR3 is TGTGCTAGCAGCCAGAGCCGGGAAAGCGAAGCTTTCTTT.

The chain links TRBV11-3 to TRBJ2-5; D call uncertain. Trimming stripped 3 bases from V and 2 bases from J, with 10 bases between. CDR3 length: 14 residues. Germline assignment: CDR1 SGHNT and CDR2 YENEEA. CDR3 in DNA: TGTGCCAGCAGCTTTCAATCCGGGCAAGAGACCCAGTACTTC. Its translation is CASSFQSGQETQYF.

The CDR3 sequence is CASRQGLDQPQHF. DNA for the CDR3: TGTGCCAGCAGACAGGGTCTGGATCAGCCCCAGCATTTT. The V gene is TRBV6-5, the J gene TRBJ1-5, with D perhaps matching TRBD1 (6 bases). CDR3 length: 13 residues. V was clipped by 6 bases and J by 5 bases, with 11 bases between them. The germline gives CDR1 MNHEY, CDR2 SVGAGI.

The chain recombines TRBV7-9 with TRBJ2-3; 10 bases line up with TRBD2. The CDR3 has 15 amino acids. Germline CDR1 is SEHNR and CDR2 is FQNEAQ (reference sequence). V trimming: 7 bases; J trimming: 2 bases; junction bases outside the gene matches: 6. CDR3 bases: TGTGCCAGCAACGAGCGGGGGGGGTACACAGATACGCAGTATTTT. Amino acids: CASNERGGYTDTQYF. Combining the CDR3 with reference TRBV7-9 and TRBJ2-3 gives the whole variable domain DTGVSQNPRHKITKRGQNVTFRCDPISEHNRLYWYRQTLGQGPEFLTYFQNEAQLEKSRLLSDRFSAERPKGSFSTLEIQRTEQGDSAMYLCASNERGGYTDTQYFGPGTRLTVL.

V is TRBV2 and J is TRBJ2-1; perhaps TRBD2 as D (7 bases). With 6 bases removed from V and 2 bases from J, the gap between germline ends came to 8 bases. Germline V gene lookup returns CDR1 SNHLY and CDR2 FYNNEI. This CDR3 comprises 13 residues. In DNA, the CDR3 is TGTGCCAGCAGGGGGGGGCCCTACAATGAGCAGTTCTTC. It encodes CASRGGPYNEQFF.

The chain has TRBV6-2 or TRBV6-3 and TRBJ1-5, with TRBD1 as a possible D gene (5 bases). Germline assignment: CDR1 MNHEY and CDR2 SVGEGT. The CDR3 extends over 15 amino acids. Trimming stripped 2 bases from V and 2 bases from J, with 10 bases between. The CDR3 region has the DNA TGTGCCAGCAGTTACGGGGTCAGGGGCAATCAGCCCCAGCATTTT. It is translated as CASSYGVRGNQPQHF.

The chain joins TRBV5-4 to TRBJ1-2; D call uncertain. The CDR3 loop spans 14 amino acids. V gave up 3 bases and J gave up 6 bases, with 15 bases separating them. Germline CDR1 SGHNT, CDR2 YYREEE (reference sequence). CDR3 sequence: CASSSIQVRDGYTF. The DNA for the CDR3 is TGTGCCAGCAGCTCAATTCAAGTTCGGGATGGCTACACCTTC.

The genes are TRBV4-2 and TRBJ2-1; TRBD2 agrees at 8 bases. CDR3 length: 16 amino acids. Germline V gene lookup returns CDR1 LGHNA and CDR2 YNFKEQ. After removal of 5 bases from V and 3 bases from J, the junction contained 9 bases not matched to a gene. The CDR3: CASSFYSGIHYNEQFF. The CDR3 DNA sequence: TGTGCCAGCAGCTTTTATAGCGGGATACACTACAATGAGCAGTTCTTC.

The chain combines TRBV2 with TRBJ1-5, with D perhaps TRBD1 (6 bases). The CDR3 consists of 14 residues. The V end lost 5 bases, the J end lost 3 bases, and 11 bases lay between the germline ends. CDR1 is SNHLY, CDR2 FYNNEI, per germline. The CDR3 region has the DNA TGTGCCAGCAGTCCAGGACAGAACAATCAGCCCCAGCATTTT. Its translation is CASSPGQNNQPQHF.

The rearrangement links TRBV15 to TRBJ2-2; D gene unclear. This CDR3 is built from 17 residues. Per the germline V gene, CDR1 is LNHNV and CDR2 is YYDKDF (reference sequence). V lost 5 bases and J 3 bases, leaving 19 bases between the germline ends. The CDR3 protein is CATSGRRLGSDTGELFF. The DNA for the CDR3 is TGTGCCACCAGCGGACGCCGGCTAGGCTCGGACACCGGGGAGCTGTTTTTT.

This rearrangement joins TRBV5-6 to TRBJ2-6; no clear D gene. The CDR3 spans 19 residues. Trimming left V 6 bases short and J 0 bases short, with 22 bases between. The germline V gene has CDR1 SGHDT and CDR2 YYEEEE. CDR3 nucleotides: TGTGCCAGCACCTTCTTCGGGTTGGACGGATACTCTGGGGCCAACGTCCTGACTTTC. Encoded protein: CASTFFGLDGYSGANVLTF.

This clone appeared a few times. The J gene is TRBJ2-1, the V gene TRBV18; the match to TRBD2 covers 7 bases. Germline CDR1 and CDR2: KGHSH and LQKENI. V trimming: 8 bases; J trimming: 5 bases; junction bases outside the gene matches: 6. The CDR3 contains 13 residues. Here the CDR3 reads CASSLADDNEQFF. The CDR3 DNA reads TGTGCCAGCAGCCTAGCGGACGACAATGAGCAGTTCTTC.

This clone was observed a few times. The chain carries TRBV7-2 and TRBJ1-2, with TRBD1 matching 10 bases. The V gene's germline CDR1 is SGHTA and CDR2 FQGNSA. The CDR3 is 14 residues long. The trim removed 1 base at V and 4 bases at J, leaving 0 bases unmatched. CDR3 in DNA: TGTGCCAGCAGCTTAGGGACAGGGGGCTATGGCTACACCTTC. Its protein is CASSLGTGGYGYTF.

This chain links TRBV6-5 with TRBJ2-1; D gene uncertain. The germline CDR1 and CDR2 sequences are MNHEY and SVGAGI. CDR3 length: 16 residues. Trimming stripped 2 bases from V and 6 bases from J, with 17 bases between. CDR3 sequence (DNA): TGTGCCAGCAGTTACGATCGCGGTCGGAGCCTCAATGAGCAGTTCTTC. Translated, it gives CASSYDRGRSLNEQFF.

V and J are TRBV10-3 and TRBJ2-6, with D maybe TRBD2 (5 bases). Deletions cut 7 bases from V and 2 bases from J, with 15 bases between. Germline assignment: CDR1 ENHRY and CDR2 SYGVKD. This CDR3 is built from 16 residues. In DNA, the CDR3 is TGTGCCATCACCCCAGGACGGGGAGCTGGGGCCAACGTCCTGACTTTC. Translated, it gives CAITPGRGAGANVLTF.

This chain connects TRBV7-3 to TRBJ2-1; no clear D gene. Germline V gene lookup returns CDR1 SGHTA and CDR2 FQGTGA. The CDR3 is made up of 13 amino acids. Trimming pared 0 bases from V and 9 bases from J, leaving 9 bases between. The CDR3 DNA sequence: TGTGCCAGCAGCTTAACGTTGGAAAGTGAGCAGTTCTTC. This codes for CASSLTLESEQFF.

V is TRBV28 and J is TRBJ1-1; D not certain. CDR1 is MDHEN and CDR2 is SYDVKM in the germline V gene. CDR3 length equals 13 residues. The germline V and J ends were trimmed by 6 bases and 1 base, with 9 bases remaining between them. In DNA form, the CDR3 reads TGTGCCAGCAGGACGGTTTGGAACACTGAAGCTTTCTTT. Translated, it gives CASRTVWNTEAFF. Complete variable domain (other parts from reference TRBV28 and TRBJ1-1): DVKVTQSSRYLVKRTGEKVFLECVQDMDHENMFWYRQDPGLGLRLIYFSYDVKMKEKGDIPEGYSVSREKKERFSLILESASTNQTSMYLCASRTVWNTEAFFGQGTRLTVV.

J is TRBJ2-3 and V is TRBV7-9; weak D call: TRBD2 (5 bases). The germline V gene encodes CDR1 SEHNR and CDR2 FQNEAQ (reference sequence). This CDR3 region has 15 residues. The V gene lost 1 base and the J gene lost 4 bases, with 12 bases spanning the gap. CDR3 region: CASSLVGISADTQYF. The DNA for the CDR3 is TGTGCCAGCAGCTTAGTCGGGATAAGCGCAGATACGCAGTATTTT.

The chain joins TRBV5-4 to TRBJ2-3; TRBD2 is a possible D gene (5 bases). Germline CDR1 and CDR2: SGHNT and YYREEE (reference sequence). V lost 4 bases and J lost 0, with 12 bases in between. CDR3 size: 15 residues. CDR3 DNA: TGTGCCAGCAGCCCAGTCGAGCGGAGCACAGATACGCAGTATTTT. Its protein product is CASSPVERSTDTQYF.

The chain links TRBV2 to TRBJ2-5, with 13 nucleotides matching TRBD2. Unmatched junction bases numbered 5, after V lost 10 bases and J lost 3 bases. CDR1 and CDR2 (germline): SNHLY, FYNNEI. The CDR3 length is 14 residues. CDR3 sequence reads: CATGTSGAEETQYF. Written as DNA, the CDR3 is TGTGCCACCGGGACTAGCGGGGCAGAAGAGACCCAGTACTTC.